The rows below give T cell receptor beta chains drawn from one sample of a study of blood T cell repertoires in COVID-19. TCRdb keeps only in-frame clones here, not all; method: immunoSEQ multiplex PCR. This sample has fewer than 70,000 clones, with about four fifths found just once. The sample taken for sequencing was peripheral blood. These receptor sequences come from an elderly woman with acute or convalescent COVID-19. CDR3s leave out the opening cysteine and the closing phenylalanine or tryptophan.

CDR3: ASSPNPGQALSPLH
V: TRBV19
length: 14

CDR3: ASSQAPRGADTQY
V: TRBV4-1
length: 13

CDR3: ASSESKGNSPLH
V: TRBV25-1
length: 12

CDR3: ASSIDVQGYYGYT
V: TRBV19
length: 13

CDR3: ASSGHRGPGELF
V: TRBV10-1
length: 12

CDR3: ASSNPSWLGAGEKLF
V: TRBV27
length: 15

CDR3: ASSLTGSSPLH
V: TRBV11-3
length: 11

CDR3: ATSRRTGGDQPQH
V: TRBV15
length: 13

CDR3: ASSLSQANYGYT
V: TRBV5-1
length: 12

CDR3: ASNTGGGSSAF
V: TRBV6-5
length: 11

CDR3: ASSPTEDYGYT
V: TRBV27
length: 11

CDR3: ASSPGGGKYIQY
V: TRBV7-6
length: 12

CDR3: ASSGVGVGEEETQY
V: TRBV11-1
length: 14

CDR3: ASRIGLNYGYT
V: TRBV6-5
length: 11

CDR3: ASSFLQDLGTQY
V: TRBV7-9
length: 12

CDR3: ATSRDRNGGAIKNGYT
V: TRBV15
length: 16

CDR3: ARGGANEKLF
V: TRBV2
length: 10

CDR3: ASSPQGTGANNEQF
V: TRBV5-1
length: 14

CDR3: ASRPNRGGNSPLH
V: TRBV19
length: 13

CDR3: ASSYTADFTEAF
V: TRBV6-6
length: 12

CDR3: ASSPQATGELF
V: TRBV18
length: 11

CDR3: ATRGQGTYEQY
V: TRBV6-5
length: 11

CDR3: ASTGTQNQPQH
V: TRBV19
length: 11

CDR3: ASIFVDTEAF
V: TRBV2
length: 10

CDR3: AWVRLPSVNTEAF
V: TRBV30
length: 13

CDR3: ASRLVVGGHTEAF
V: TRBV6-4
length: 13

CDR3: ASSEQAGGYT
V: TRBV2
length: 10

CDR3: ASSLQGLWYEKLF
V: TRBV7-9
length: 13

CDR3: ASSLATGGHYEQY
V: TRBV11-2
length: 13

CDR3: ASTPGQWNSPLH
V: TRBV19
length: 12

CDR3: ASSPPGKGSTGELF
V: TRBV5-5
length: 14